The 29 T cell receptor beta chains below come from one sample, sequenced in a study of PD-L1 blockade in urothelial cancer (dated by TCRdb to about 2017). The time point label, read with the paper, signifies: pretreatment peripheral blood. The library relied on the immunoSEQ multiplex PCR assay. This immuneACCESS table, as held by TCRdb, lists in-frame sequences with V and J called but not all clones. Of the missing ones, under half trace to an unresolved V gene in checked studies; the others have no known cause. The sample table shows about 95,000 clones, and roughly 91% are seen once. Of the sample, roughly 2% falls within the top ten clones. The specimen was PBMCs, collected around atezolizumab (anti-PD-L1) treatment. These receptors came from a man in his sixties with urothelial cancer.

The J gene is TRBJ2-2, the V gene TRBV28, with 8 bases matching TRBD2. The J segment lost 7 bases and the V segment lost 5 bases, leaving 3 bases of the junction unmatched. CDR3 length: 13 residues. CDR1 is MDHEN and CDR2 is SYDVKM in the germline V gene. The CDR3 sequence: CASSNAGGGELFF. The CDR3 nucleotides are TGTGCCAGCAGTAACGCGGGGGGCGGGGAGCTGTTTTTT.

The chain is built from TRBV5-4 and TRBJ1-3; the D gene is possibly TRBD1 (6 bases). Trimming removed 4 bases at V and 3 bases at J, with 14 bases between. CDR1 SGHNT and CDR2 YYREEE come from the germline V gene (reference sequence). The CDR3 loop spans 15 amino acids. CDR3 sequence reads: CASSLTGTSGNTIYF. The CDR3 coding sequence is TGTGCCAGCAGCCTAACAGGGACAAGTGGAAACACCATATATTTT.

The chain joins TRBV7-9 to TRBJ2-3, with D maybe TRBD2 (7 bases). Germline V gene data show CDR1 as SEHNR and CDR2 as FQNEAQ (reference sequence). V lost 3 bases, J lost 3 bases, and 19 bases lay in between. This CDR3 region has 17 residues. The CDR3 nucleotides are TGTGCCAGCAGCTTCCCAAGGGGGGGCCTTAGGACAGATACGCAGTATTTT. As protein: CASSFPRGGLRTDTQYF. The whole variable domain, filled in from reference TRBV7-9 and TRBJ2-3, reads DTGVSQNPRHKITKRGQNVTFRCDPISEHNRLYWYRQTLGQGPEFLTYFQNEAQLEKSRLLSDRFSAERPKGSFSTLEIQRTEQGDSAMYLCASSFPRGGLRTDTQYFGPGTRLTVL.

The DNA for the CDR3 is TGTGCCAGCAGCTTAGGGGGCCCAGGGGTCCCCTACGAGCAGTACTTC. It specifies CASSLGGPGVPYEQYF. This rearrangement joins TRBV11-2 to TRBJ2-7; D possibly corresponds to TRBD1 (6 bases). CDR1 is SGHAT, CDR2 FQNNGV, per germline. This CDR3 is built from 16 residues. V was cut by 1 base and J by 2 bases, with 15 bases left in between.

J is TRBJ1-2 and V is TRBV6-4; D perhaps matches TRBD1 (6 bases). In germline, CDR1 is MRHNA, CDR2 SNTAGT. The CDR3 sequence is 13 residues long. The V end lost 6 bases, the J end lost 2 bases, and 10 bases lay between the germline ends. CDR3 amino acids: CASRETGNYGYTF. CDR3 sequence (DNA): TGTGCCAGCAGAGAAACAGGGAACTATGGCTACACCTTC.

This chain connects TRBV15 to TRBJ2-7, with TRBD1 as a possible D gene (6 bases). The CDR3 sequence is 14 residues long. V lost 0 bases and J 6 bases, leaving 12 bases between the germline ends. CDR1 and CDR2 (germline): LNHNV, YYDKDF (reference sequence). The CDR3 nucleotides are TGTGCCACCAGCAGAGAGTACAGGGCGACCGAGCAGTACTTC. It codes for CATSREYRATEQYF.

V usage is TRBV5-1 and J usage is TRBJ2-5, with D unclear. CDR1 and CDR2 from the germline V gene are SGHRS and YFSETQ. Trimming cost V 1 base and J 0 bases, with 4 bases left between them. The length of the CDR3 is 13 residues. CDR3 nucleotide sequence: TGCGCCAGCAGCTTGTATTACCAAGAGACCCAGTACTTC. Its translation is CASSLYYQETQYF.

This clone occurred once. The genes are TRBV7-8 and TRBJ2-5; the match to TRBD1 covers 7 bases. The germline V gene encodes CDR1 SGHVS and CDR2 FQNEAQ. This CDR3 is built from 14 residues. V lost 7 bases, J lost 5 bases, and 10 bases stayed unmatched. CDR3 DNA sequence: TGTGCCAGCACCCTAGGGGGCAGGGATGAGACCCAGTACTTC. Encoded protein: CASTLGGRDETQYF.

The chain is built from TRBV9 and TRBJ2-1; 9 bases fit TRBD2. Losses at the gene ends were 8 bases for V and 5 bases for J; bases not matched to a gene: 5. Germline V gene data show CDR1 as SGDLS and CDR2 as YYNGEE. This CDR3 comprises 13 residues. CDR3 nucleotide sequence: TGTGCCAGTGGACTAGCGAGAGACAATGAGCAGTTCTTC. Translating it yields CASGLARDNEQFF.

DNA for the CDR3: TGTGCCTGGAGTCGCTTGGGGGGATTGGAGACCCAGTACTTC. This codes for CAWSRLGGLETQYF. The rearrangement links TRBV30 to TRBJ2-5, with D maybe TRBD2 (6 bases). V lost 2 bases, J lost 5 bases, and 15 bases lay in between. Germline V lookup: CDR1 GTSNPN, CDR2 SVGIG (reference sequence). This CDR3 region has 14 residues.

The chain recombines TRBV7-2 with TRBJ2-5, with 11 positions matching TRBD2. CDR1 is SGHTA, CDR2 FQGNSA, per germline. V gave up 5 bases and J gave up 5 bases; unmatched junction bases: 7. This CDR3 has 15 residues. CDR3 DNA sequence: TGTGCCAGCAGCCAAATAGCGGGGGGGCGGGAGACCCAGTACTTC. Protein product: CASSQIAGGRETQYF. The full variable domain, rest sourced from reference TRBV7-2 and TRBJ2-5, is GAGVSQSPSNKVTEKGKDVELRCDPISGHTALYWYRQSLGQGLEFLIYFQGNSAPDKSGLPSDRFSAERTGGSVSTLTIQRTQQEDSAVYLCASSQIAGGRETQYFGPGTRLLVL.

The V call is TRBV5-1, the J call TRBJ2-7, with a possible D match to TRBD1 (5 bases). Germline CDR1 and CDR2: SGHRS and YFSETQ. V shed 0 bases and J shed 5 bases, with 12 bases lying between them. The CDR3 length is 14 residues. The CDR3 DNA reads TGCGCCAGCAGCTTGGCCGGCAGGGCCCACGAGCAGTACTTC. It yields the protein CASSLAGRAHEQYF.

The chain carries TRBV9 and TRBJ2-1, with D tentatively TRBD2 (6 bases). The germline V gene has CDR1 SGDLS and CDR2 YYNGEE. With 2 bases removed from V and 10 bases from J, the gap between germline ends came to 16 bases. The length of the CDR3 is 14 residues. CDR3 sequence reads: CASSVGTSDREQFF. CDR3 nucleotide sequence: TGTGCCAGCAGCGTCGGGACTTCTGATAGGGAGCAGTTCTTC. The full variable domain, with the rest looked up from reference TRBV9 and TRBJ2-1, is DSGVTQTPKHLITATGQRVTLRCSPRSGDLSVYWYQQSLDQGLQFLIQYYNGEERAKGNILERFSAQQFPDLHSELNLSSLELGDSALYFCASSVGTSDREQFFGPGTRLTVL.

The chain carries TRBV28 and TRBJ2-7; perhaps TRBD2 as D (6 bases). The CDR3 runs to 13 residues. V was clipped by 3 bases and J by 5 bases, with 11 bases between them. The V gene's germline CDR1 is MDHEN and CDR2 SYDVKM. The CDR3: CASSLEGFNEQYF. For the CDR3, the DNA is TGTGCCAGCAGTTTGGAGGGGTTCAACGAGCAGTACTTC.

The genes are TRBV7-9 and TRBJ2-7; 8 bases fit TRBD1. Losses at the gene ends were 2 bases for V and 5 bases for J; bases not matched to a gene: 8. The germline V gene encodes CDR1 SEHNR and CDR2 FQNEAQ (reference sequence). CDR3 length equals 15 residues. Here the CDR3 DNA reads TGTGCCAGCAGCTTATTAGAGGACAGGGAAAACGAGCAGTACTTC. Encoded protein: CASSLLEDRENEQYF.

The genes are TRBV10-3 and TRBJ1-1; perhaps TRBD1 as D (5 bases). This CDR3 comprises 15 residues. Per the germline V gene, CDR1 is ENHRY and CDR2 is SYGVKD. Trimming shortened V by 3 bases and J by 2 bases, and 13 bases separated the two germline ends. CDR3 protein: CAISDPTGSNTEAFF. The CDR3 DNA reads as TGTGCCATCAGTGACCCCACAGGCTCCAACACTGAAGCTTTCTTT.

This clone was detected once. The rearrangement links TRBV28 to TRBJ1-2; 8 positions agree with TRBD1. The CDR3 is 16 amino acids. Germline assignment: CDR1 MDHEN and CDR2 SYDVKM. V lost 6 bases and J lost 2; bases outside the gene matches: 11. Here the CDR3 DNA reads TGTGCCAGCAGCCTATTCGGTAGACAGGGGAACTATGGCTACACCTTC. It specifies CASSLFGRQGNYGYTF.

V usage is TRBV7-9 and J usage is TRBJ2-2; D possibly corresponds to TRBD2 (6 bases). Germline loops: CDR1 SEHNR, CDR2 FQNEAQ (reference sequence). The length of the CDR3 is 16 residues. The V gene lost 5 bases and the J gene lost 6 bases, with 19 bases spanning the gap. For the CDR3, the DNA is TGTGCCAGCAGCGCAGTGGGGGGAAAAGGATCCGGGGAGCTGTTTTTT. This sequence encodes CASSAVGGKGSGELFF.

This rearrangement joins TRBV4-3 to TRBJ1-4; possible D gene TRBD1, 5 bases. Germline CDR1 LGHNA, CDR2 YSLEER. The CDR3 totals 14 residues. The ends were cut back, 1 base at V and 7 bases at J, with 10 bases in the middle. The CDR3 loop is CASSQGGTPEKLFF. In DNA, the CDR3 is TGCGCCAGCAGCCAAGGCGGGACCCCTGAAAAACTGTTTTTT.

The V call is TRBV5-1, the J call TRBJ1-5, with a tentative D call TRBD1 (5 bases). With 3 bases removed from V and 0 bases from J, the gap between germline ends came to 13 bases. The CDR3 consists of 16 residues. Germline V CDR1 and CDR2: SGHRS, YFSETQ. DNA for the CDR3: TGCGCCAGCAGCTCAGGAGGGGTGAATAGCAATCAGCCCCAGCATTTT. Its translation is CASSSGGVNSNQPQHF. Full variable domain (remainder filled in from reference TRBV5-1 and TRBJ1-5): KAGVTQTPRYLIKTRGQQVTLSCSPISGHRSVSWYQQTPGQGLQFLFEYFSETQRNKGNFPGRFSGRQFSNSRSEMNVSTLELGDSALYLCASSSGGVNSNQPQHFGDGTRLSIL.

The V call is TRBV11-3, the J call TRBJ2-7; TRBD2 matches at 8 bases. This CDR3 contains 15 residues. J lost 2 bases, V lost 5 bases, and 8 bases had no gene match. Germline lookup yields CDR1 SGHNT and CDR2 YENEEA. The chain's CDR3 is CASSVSGGPTYEQYF. CDR3 DNA: TGTGCCAGCAGCGTCAGCGGGGGACCCACCTACGAGCAGTACTTC. The whole variable domain, filled in from reference TRBV11-3 and TRBJ2-7, reads EAGVVQSPRYKIIEKKQPVAFWCNPISGHNTLYWYLQNLGQGPELLIRYENEEAVDDSQLPKDRFSAERLKGVDSTLKIQPAELGDSAVYLCASSVSGGPTYEQYFGPGTRLTVT.

This sequence joins TRBV9 and TRBJ1-4, with 7 nucleotides matching TRBD1. The CDR3 loop spans 15 amino acids. The germline V gene has CDR1 SGDLS and CDR2 YYNGEE. After removal of 1 base from V and 0 bases from J, the junction contained 0 bases not matched to a gene. The CDR3 DNA sequence: TGTGCCAGCAGCGTACAGGGGGCAACTAATGAAAAACTGTTTTTT. Translation: CASSVQGATNEKLFF.

The V gene is TRBV19, the J gene TRBJ2-6, with D tentatively TRBD2 (5 bases). V lost 2 bases and J 0 bases, leaving 5 bases between the germline ends. This CDR3 region has 15 residues. From germline, CDR1 is LNHDA and CDR2 SQIVND (reference sequence). The CDR3 here is CASSIRDSGANVLTF. The DNA of the CDR3 is TGTGCCAGTAGTATACGGGACTCTGGGGCCAACGTCCTGACTTTC.

CDR3 sequence (DNA): TGCGCCAGCAGCTGGACAGGGCTGGAGACCCAGTACTTC. It specifies CASSWTGLETQYF. The gene calls are TRBV5-1 and TRBJ2-5; 8 nucleotides line up with TRBD1. CDR1 and CDR2 (germline): SGHRS, YFSETQ. This CDR3 region has 13 residues. Trimming cost V 3 bases and J 5 bases; bases outside gene matches: 3.

J is TRBJ1-5 and V is TRBV18, with 9 nucleotides matching TRBD1. Germline V gene lookup returns CDR1 KGHSH and CDR2 LQKENI. The CDR3 has 15 amino acids. J gave up 6 bases and V 2 bases, and 5 bases lay outside the gene matches. The CDR3 nucleotides are TGTGCCAGCTCACCAGGGACAGGGATGGGTCAGCCCCAGCATTTT. Encoded protein: CASSPGTGMGQPQHF.

This chain links TRBV28 with TRBJ2-7, with D unresolved. V shed 6 bases and J shed 1 base, with 4 bases lying between them. CDR1 MDHEN and CDR2 SYDVKM come from the germline V gene. The CDR3 has 11 residues. This chain's CDR3 is CASSFSYEQYF. The CDR3 DNA is TGTGCCAGCAGCTTTTCCTACGAGCAGTACTTC.

This clone has just one count. The chain employs TRBV13 and TRBJ1-5; D may be TRBD1 (5 bases). There are 15 residues in the CDR3. Germline V CDR1 and CDR2: PRHDT, FYEKMQ (reference sequence). V was trimmed by 0 bases and J by 7 bases, leaving 13 bases between them. In DNA form, the CDR3 reads TGTGCCAGCAGCTTAGGCAGGGCGGGGGGGCAGCCCCAGCATTTT. It is translated as CASSLGRAGGQPQHF.

The CDR3 nucleotides are TGTGCCAGCTCACCAGAGACGGGGGGGCTAAAAGAGACCCAGTACTTC. As protein: CASSPETGGLKETQYF. The V and J genes are TRBV18 and TRBJ2-5, with 8 nucleotides matching TRBD2. CDR3 size: 16 residues. The germline V gene has CDR1 KGHSH and CDR2 LQKENI. Trimming at V came to 2 bases and at J to 3 bases, leaving 8 bases not matched to a gene. Full variable domain (outside the CDR3, taken from reference TRBV18 and TRBJ2-5): NAGVMQNPRHLVRRRGQEARLRCSPMKGHSHVYWYRQLPEEGLKFMVYLQKENIIDESGMPKERFSAEFPKEGPSILRIQQVVRGDSAAYFCASSPETGGLKETQYFGPGTRLLVL.

This sequence joins TRBV21-1 and TRBJ1-5; the tabulated D call, TRBD1, remains unverified against the DNA. TRBV21-1 corresponds to a pseudogene. The CDR3 covers 16 residues. Here the CDR3 reads CASSKVRQVVNQPQHF. CDR3 coding DNA: TGTGCCAGCAGCAAAGTGCGTCAGGTGGTCAATCAGCCCCAGCATTTT.